This T cell receptor (beta chain) stems from a study of blood T cell repertoires in COVID-19. Study-level background: PBMCs, B-cell-depleted T cells, or T cells were the source of the cDNA or gDNA that made up the material.

Under the authors' procedure: It was from reference gene primer amplification that nucleated cell counts were estimated. Assay: immunoSEQ multiplex PCR; the TCRdb copy retains only in-frame clones and omits some. V and J calls and clone size follow that table, whereas D and trimming were derived from the DNA. The sample lists about 50,000 clones; around 78% were seen once. The V and J ends lost 0 bases and 6 bases, in that order; junction bases with no gene match: 3. This CDR3 contains 14 residues. Germline CDR1 and CDR2: SGHKS and YYEKEE (reference sequence). Sequenced input: peripheral blood. The J gene is TRBJ1-2, the V gene TRBV5-5; 9 bases are a match to TRBD1. The sequence derives from a human donor in a cohort sampled during active COVID-19. CDR3 sequence: CASSLEGTGHGYTF. The CDR3 DNA sequence: TGTGCCAGCAGCTTGGAAGGGACAGGGCATGGCTACACCTTC.